The source of this T cell receptor beta chain is a study of T cell repertoires in aging, cancer and after chemotherapy. Regarding the study as a whole: These repertoire data do not allow conclusions about immunological memory after chemotherapy.

TRB rearrangements spanning V, D and J were amplified using mixed TRB-A/B primers. MiXCR, run by TCRdb on the multiplex PCR reads, gives a single entry per CDR3 protein. Among under 8,500 distinct CDR3 sequences listed, around 30% were seen once. This clonotype is medium-sized. Its matching antigen is unknown. Per germline, CDR1 LNHDA and CDR2 SQIVND (reference sequence). The length of the CDR3 is 12 residues. V was trimmed by 5 bases and J by 5 bases, leaving 6 bases between them. TCR beta rearrangements were amplified from peripheral blood genomic DNA. This TCR came from a human donor in good health. Sequenced sample: blood. The V call is TRBV19, the J call TRBJ2-2, with no clear D. The DNA of the CDR3 is TGTGCCAGTAGTTTAGGAACCGGGGAGCTGTTTTTT. This gives the protein CASSLGTGELFF.